What follows are 10 T cell receptor beta chains derived from one specimen sequenced in a study of T-cell memory formation after mild COVID-19. MiXCR was run by TCRdb on the 5' RACE reads, yielding one entry per CDR3 protein. This table holds 280,000 or so distinct CDR3 sequences, 8% to 9% found once. The specimen was PBMCs or a T cell subset sorted from them (not recorded which). These receptors originate from a young man who had mild COVID-19 (a few samples of this study predate the infection). Cell type and time point are not known.

V usage is TRBV28 and J usage is TRBJ1-1, with a weak D call TRBD1 (5 bases). This CDR3 is 14 amino acids long. In germline, CDR1 is MDHEN, CDR2 SYDVKM. Between the trimmed V and J ends, which lost 3 bases and 5 bases, there was a span of 13 bases. The CDR3 DNA is TGTGCCAGCAGTTTCTGGGGGGATCGTACTGAAGCTTTCTTT. Protein: CASSFWGDRTEAFF.

This clonotype was seen ten or more times. V and J are TRBV12-3 or TRBV12-4 and TRBJ2-1, with D possibly matching TRBD2 (5 bases). This CDR3 has 15 residues. Trimming took off 5 bases at V and 5 bases at J, with 16 bases between the two ends. This CDR3 is CASSRGLGTDNEQFF. The DNA for the CDR3 is TGTGCCAGCAGTAGAGGGCTCGGTACGGACAATGAGCAGTTCTTC.

This clonotype has just a few counts. The J gene is TRBJ1-5, the V gene TRBV7-9; 8 bases map to TRBD1. The germline gives CDR1 SEHNR, CDR2 FQNEAQ (reference sequence). The CDR3 is 16 amino acids. After removal of 3 bases from V and 6 bases from J, the junction contained 10 bases not matched to a gene. The CDR3 loop reads CASSFHLDREGQPQHF. CDR3 bases: TGTGCCAGCAGCTTCCATTTGGACAGGGAGGGTCAGCCCCAGCATTTT.

This clonotype was seen a few times. The J gene is TRBJ2-2, the V gene TRBV14, with D uncertain. CDR1 is SGHDN, CDR2 FVKESK, per germline. Trimming stripped 4 bases from V and 5 bases from J, with 8 bases between. This CDR3 spans 13 amino acids. The CDR3 loop is CASSPFRTGELFF. The CDR3 nucleotides read TGTGCCAGCAGCCCCTTTAGGACCGGGGAGCTGTTTTTT.

The table lists this clonotype with many counts. The J gene is TRBJ2-5, the V gene TRBV7-9; TRBD2 is a possible D gene (5 bases). The germline V gene has CDR1 SEHNR and CDR2 FQNEAQ (reference sequence). Trimming shortened V by 5 bases and J by 5 bases, and 21 bases separated the two germline ends. This CDR3 comprises 16 residues. The CDR3 here is CASSRQAAELGETQYF. The CDR3 DNA reads as TGTGCCAGCAGCCGGCAGGCAGCGGAGCTGGGGGAGACCCAGTACTTC. Based on the CDR3 plus reference TRBV7-9 and TRBJ2-5, the full variable domain is DTGVSQNPRHKITKRGQNVTFRCDPISEHNRLYWYRQTLGQGPEFLTYFQNEAQLEKSRLLSDRFSAERPKGSFSTLEIQRTEQGDSAMYLCASSRQAAELGETQYFGPGTRLLVL.

This clonotype was observed a few times. The chain combines TRBV20-1 with TRBJ1-2, with D possibly being TRBD1 (5 bases). This CDR3 is built from 14 residues. Trimming removed 5 bases from V and 4 bases from J, with 17 bases in between. From germline, CDR1 is DFQATT and CDR2 SNEGSKA (reference sequence). The CDR3 loop reads CSAPTTGTGYGYTF. The CDR3 DNA sequence: TGCAGTGCTCCTACGACCGGGACGGGCTATGGCTACACCTTC.

A few counts support this clonotype. The chain links TRBV30 to TRBJ1-1; D is uncertain. This CDR3 comprises 11 residues. CDR1 GTSNPN and CDR2 SVGIG come from the germline V gene (reference sequence). V lost 1 base and J 7 bases, leaving 7 bases between the germline ends. The CDR3 is CAWSGLSEAFF. CDR3 coding DNA: TGTGCCTGGAGTGGATTGAGTGAAGCTTTCTTT.

This clonotype was seen ten or more times. This CDR3 is CASSLGQNTEAFF. CDR3 bases: TGTGCCAGCAGCCTTGGACAGAACACTGAAGCTTTCTTT. The chain employs TRBV7-3 and TRBJ1-1; tentatively, D is TRBD1 (5 bases). The length of the CDR3 is 13 residues. V was clipped by 5 bases and J by 1 base, with 8 bases between them. Germline CDR1 and CDR2: SGHTA and FQGTGA.

In this sample, this clonotype turned up a few times. The gene calls are TRBV7-2 and TRBJ2-7; no clear D gene. The V end was cut by 5 bases, the J end by 2 bases, with 13 bases between. The CDR3 length is 14 residues. Per the germline V gene, CDR1 is SGHTA and CDR2 is FQGNSA. CDR3 sequence reads: CASSPFANPYEQYF. CDR3 DNA: TGTGCCAGCAGCCCCTTCGCTAACCCCTACGAGCAGTACTTC. Filled out from reference TRBV7-2 and TRBJ2-7, the complete variable domain reads GAGVSQSPSNKVTEKGKDVELRCDPISGHTALYWYRQSLGQGLEFLIYFQGNSAPDKSGLPSDRFSAERTGGSVSTLTIQRTQQEDSAVYLCASSPFANPYEQYFGPGTRLTVT.

This clonotype has just a few counts. The chain links TRBV7-9 to TRBJ2-7; 8 bases agree with TRBD2. Germline V gene data show CDR1 as SEHNR and CDR2 as FQNEAQ (reference sequence). There are 14 residues in the CDR3. V trimming: 5 bases; J trimming: 6 bases; junction bases outside the gene matches: 9. DNA for the CDR3: TGTGCCAGCAGCCCCGGGGTAGCGGGGCGCGAGCAGTACTTC. This gives the protein CASSPGVAGREQYF.